This record covers a single TCR beta chain. No antigen is known for it. This entry comes from a study of T cell responses to AZD1222 COVID-19 vaccine. On the study more broadly: Second-dose timings of about 4 or about 12 weeks were pooled. Study outcomes and limitations: The span of vaccine-associated CD4 TCRs extended across spike, with dominance at 160-218 and 743-854. No repertoire was sampled before or during the peak T cell response, only after it.

Data came from immunoSEQ multiplex PCR; TCRdb stores just in-frame clones and leaves some out. The repertoire has about 120,000 clones, about 90% of them found once; the top ten carry under 9%. V lost 4 bases and J lost 0, with 19 bases in between. The CDR3 covers 17 residues. In germline, CDR1 is SGHRS, CDR2 YFSETQ. The gene calls are TRBV5-1 and TRBJ1-1, with D perhaps TRBD1 (5 bases). This receptor was identified in an adult in good health. This specimen consisted of peripheral blood, obtained on day 0 of AZD1222 vaccination. The CDR3, as DNA: TGCGCCAGCAGCGTCACGGTGAGACAGCATATGAACACTGAAGCTTTCTTT. Translation: CASSVTVRQHMNTEAFF.